This T cell receptor (beta chain) was obtained from a study of neoadjuvant nivolumab and ipilimumab in lung cancer (TCRdb year 2020). Background for the entire study: Intravenous nivolumab was dosed at 3 mg/kg on days 1, 15 and 29, and in the combination arm ipilimumab 1 mg/kg was added on day 1 only. A total of 40 to 45 patients with operable NSCLC were treated in the trial, with 23 randomized to nivolumab monotherapy and roughly 21 randomized to nivolumab plus ipilimumab. The major pathologic response (MPR) rate in the intention-to-treat population in each study arm was designated as the primary trial endpoint. Matched pretherapy and resected tumor pairs were analyzed for seven patients: four treated with nivolumab and three with nivolumab plus ipilimumab. TCR repertoires were compared between pretherapy (baseline) peripheral blood and tumors resected at surgery after neoadjuvant immune checkpoint blockade.

The library was produced with the immunoSEQ multiplex PCR assay. The authors' analysis ran thus. Repertoires were summarized in terms of richness and clonality, and significantly expanded and contracted clones between pre- and post-therapy samples were identified. Entries here come from immuneACCESS through TCRdb and include only in-frame sequences with V and J called. Some clones fail to appear in such tables; in the studies checked, an unresolved V gene covers under half of the shortfall, and the cause of the remainder is unknown. The DNA gave D and trimming, while V, J and clone size come from that table. The sample table records 8,000 to 10,000 clones; over 70% of these occur just once. The ten largest clones capture 8% of the sample. Sample time point, as interpreted from the label and publication: at surgical resection after neoadjuvant nivolumab +/- ipilimumab. Samples were obtained from the phase 2 randomized NEOSTAR trial, in which neoadjuvant nivolumab or nivolumab plus ipilimumab followed by surgery was tested in operable NSCLC.

Findings and caveats that apply to the study as a whole: Tumor T-cell richness and clonality rose from pretherapy to surgery in three of three dual-therapy tumors but in only two of four nivolumab-treated tumors. TCR richness and clonality were greater in resected tumors than in tumor-adjacent uninvolved lung, and increases were seen in more dual-therapy-treated tumors. A small number of samples underwent TCR sequencing. A positive correlation was observed between pretherapy blood TCR richness and richness in tumors resected after neoadjuvant therapy (Spearman R ≈ 0.8). No significant correlation was found between TCR clonality and pathologic tumor regression, and only a single major-pathologic-response sample was available for the analysis of TCR clonality versus pathologic tumor regression.

Concerning this clone itself: Its cognate antigen has yet to be identified. Base quality data are lacking; no much larger clone is found one base away.

Reading the germline V gene gives CDR1 LGHNA and CDR2 YNFKEQ. From V the trimming removes 4 bases and from J it removes 1 base, while the gene matches leave 17 bases of the junction unaccounted for. The CDR3 runs 21 amino acids, cysteine and phenylalanine included. Only CDR3 DNA remains: 63 bases, in frame from the first base. The input for sequencing was tumor tissue, taken after neoadjuvant nivolumab, alone or with ipilimumab, at or shortly before surgery. This sequence originates from an adult with non-small cell lung cancer. The receptor chain draws on TRBV4-2 and TRBJ2-4; 12 bases in the middle match TRBD2. The nucleotides read TGTGCCAGCAGCCCTAGCCTAGCGGGAGGGTATAACCGGCAGGCCAAAAACATTCAGTACTTC. It is translated as CASSPSLAGGYNRQAKNIQYF.